This TCR beta chain is from a study of cytomegalovirus exposure and HLA in healthy donors. Study-wide results and limits: A subsequent analysis found that TCR clusters from the first cohort also tended to co-occur in the approximately 110 validation repertoires, with approximately 94% of cluster scores above 0. Among TCR beta chains, those listed as cytomegalovirus-associated numbered roughly 150. The study found most TCR sequences rare, yet found some public TCRs in many donors.

Remarks on this clone: Its antigen remains unknown.

CDR1 is LGHNA and CDR2 is YSLEER in the germline V gene. The CDR3 consists of 15 residues. V was pared by 0 bases and J by 5 bases, with 6 bases of the junction left unmatched. The repertoire was sequenced with immunoSEQ multiplex PCR; TCRdb's copy has only in-frame clones and lacks some. The sample has about 240,000 clones, 87% seen once. The chain joins TRBV4-3 to TRBJ1-2, with 7 bases that match TRBD1. The origin of this receptor is a man between 18 and 35 years old in good health and CMV-seronegative. The sample taken for sequencing was PBMCs. In DNA form, the CDR3 reads TGCGCCAGCAGCCAAGACCGGGACAGCCATTATGGCTACACCTTC. Translation: CASSQDRDSHYGYTF.